The 2 T cell receptor beta chains listed next were all sequenced from one sample in a study of shared clonotypes between healthy human individuals. CD45RO-negative CD8 cells positively selected for CCR7 made up the naive population, which excluded terminally differentiated effector memory CD45RA+ cells. Measured with immunoSEQ multiplex PCR; TCRdb has only the in-frame clones, and not every one. Of roughly 2.1 million clones in the sample, about 93% were seen once. The sample taken for sequencing was naive CD8+ T cells from PBMCs. The receptors shown here come from a man younger than 30 in good health. Some clones in this sample may be carry-over from other donors' samples.

As for this clone: This specimen includes other DNA sequences encoding the same CDR3. The V and J genes are TRBV29-1 and TRBJ2-2, with unresolved D. The CDR3 runs 12 residues. Trimming removed 4 bases at V and 2 bases at J, with 5 bases between. The V gene's germline CDR1 is SQVTM and CDR2 ANQGSEA. The CDR3 DNA reads as TGCAGCGTTGCTCTCAACACCGGGGAGCTGTTTTTT. The encoded protein is CSVALNTGELFF.

This chain connects TRBV30 to TRBJ1-4; 9 positions match TRBD1. V was clipped by 5 bases and J by 7 bases; unmatched bases: 5. The germline V gene encodes CDR1 GTSNPN and CDR2 SVGIG (reference sequence). The CDR3 extends over 13 amino acids. DNA of the CDR3: TGTGCCTGGGGGGGACAGGGAGGTGAAAAACTGTTTTTT. It encodes CAWGGQGGEKLFF. Variable domain in full (rest from reference TRBV30 and TRBJ1-4): SQTIHQWPATLVQPVGSPLSLECTVEGTSNPNLYWYRQAAGRGLQLLFYSVGIGQISSEVPQNLSASRPQDRQFILSSKKLLLSDSGFYLCAWGGQGGEKLFFGSGTQLSVL.